These 8 T cell receptor beta chains were all obtained from the same sample, sequenced in a study of blood T cell repertoires in COVID-19. This table comes from immunoSEQ multiplex PCR, and its TCRdb copy is limited to in-frame clones, with some not included. The sample consists of approximately 130,000 clones, approximately 86% of them appearing once. The sample consisted of peripheral blood. These receptor sequences come from a woman in her forties or fifties who had recovered from COVID-19.

The V call is TRBV7-2, the J call TRBJ2-3, with TRBD2 matching over 7 bases. CDR1 is SGHTA and CDR2 is FQGNSA in the germline V gene. The ends lost 1 base at V and 2 bases at J; junction bases unmatched: 6. CDR3 length equals 16 residues. CDR3 DNA sequence: TGTGCCAGCAGCTTAGTTTCTAGCGGACCCACAGATACGCAGTATTTT. It specifies CASSLVSSGPTDTQYF.

The gene calls are TRBV7-2 and TRBJ2-1; 7 bases agree with TRBD2. J lost 2 bases, V lost 0 bases, and 1 base had no gene match. The CDR3 extends over 15 amino acids. Germline lookup yields CDR1 SGHTA and CDR2 FQGNSA. CDR3 coding DNA: TGTGCCAGCAGCTTAGCAGCGGGAACCTACAATGAGCAGTTCTTC. It codes for CASSLAAGTYNEQFF.

The CDR3 protein is CASSYLYLLDTQYF. CDR3 DNA: TGTGCCAGCAGTTATTTGTATCTTCTTGATACGCAGTATTTT. The chain links TRBV6-2 or TRBV6-3 to TRBJ2-3, with no clear D. Trimming cost V 3 bases and J 6 bases, with 13 bases left between them. The CDR3 has 14 amino acids. Germline values: CDR1 MNHEY, CDR2 SVGEGT.

J is TRBJ2-7 and V is TRBV4-2; D is possibly TRBD2 (6 bases). Germline CDR1 and CDR2: LGHNA and YNFKEQ. The V end lost 1 base, the J end lost 4 bases, and 11 bases lay between the germline ends. This CDR3 has 14 residues. This chain's CDR3 is CASSQGDGGYEQYF. The CDR3, as DNA: TGTGCCAGCAGCCAAGGGGACGGAGGGTACGAGCAGTACTTC.

This chain joins TRBV6-1 and TRBJ2-7; tentative D call: TRBD1 (5 bases). The length of the CDR3 is 15 residues. Trimming took 2 bases from V and 3 from J, leaving 14 bases between them. Germline assignment: CDR1 MNHNS and CDR2 SASEGT. CDR3 protein: CASSETQGSFYEQYF. The CDR3 DNA reads TGTGCCAGCAGTGAAACCCAGGGTAGTTTCTACGAGCAGTACTTC.

The chain recombines TRBV5-1 with TRBJ2-5; D not resolved. The length of the CDR3 is 16 residues. V was shortened by 0 bases and J by 5 bases, with 17 bases between the two germline ends. CDR1 is SGHRS and CDR2 is YFSETQ in the germline V gene. This CDR3 is CASSLGSRSLGETQYF. CDR3 nucleotide sequence: TGCGCCAGCAGCTTGGGTTCTAGGTCTCTCGGGGAGACCCAGTACTTC. Full variable domain (missing parts from reference TRBV5-1 and TRBJ2-5): KAGVTQTPRYLIKTRGQQVTLSCSPISGHRSVSWYQQTPGQGLQFLFEYFSETQRNKGNFPGRFSGRQFSNSRSEMNVSTLELGDSALYLCASSLGSRSLGETQYFGPGTRLLVL.

The genes are TRBV7-8 and TRBJ1-4; D gene uncertain. There are 16 residues in the CDR3. V lost 5 bases, J lost 3 bases, and 16 bases lay in between. Germline V gene data show CDR1 as SGHVS and CDR2 as FQNEAQ. CDR3 protein: CASSNSFMRANEKLFF. The CDR3 DNA reads TGTGCCAGCAGCAACTCTTTCATGCGGGCTAATGAAAAACTGTTTTTT.

The V and J genes are TRBV5-6 and TRBJ1-4; 8 nucleotides match TRBD1. V shed 4 bases and J 4 bases; nucleotides not matched to a gene: 6. The CDR3 covers 15 residues. The germline V gene encodes CDR1 SGHDT and CDR2 YYEEEE. For the CDR3, the DNA is TGTGCCAGCAGCGACGGACAGGGCCTTAATGAAAAACTGTTTTTT. Its translation is CASSDGQGLNEKLFF.